This T cell receptor (beta chain) was sequenced during a study of shared clonotypes between healthy human individuals (dated by TCRdb to about 2020). Concerning the study at large: A couple of women and three men aged 18 to 49 years were included in the cohort. To increase sequencing depth and limit assay-specific biases, TCR repertoire library preparation and sequencing were carried out by different laboratories using diverse techniques. For each donor, CD4 naive and CD4 memory were each given three plates, CD8 naive was given two plates, and CD8 memory was given one plate. Between about 0.8 and 9 billion PBMCs per donor were obtained by leukapheresis. To estimate repertoire size and how much clonotype sharing occurs between individuals, the study deeply sequenced the blood TCR repertoires of roughly 5 healthy adults. The research as a whole found: Even with the large sequencing depth, rarefaction of the sorted-subset datasets indicated that sequencing was incomplete. Only blood was sampled, and tissue TCR repertoires likely differ from those in blood. Pairwise subsampling indicated that sequencing depth was expected to affect the degree of clonotype sharing among donors. Naive subsets generally had larger estimated clonotype richness than memory subsets did. Clonotypes shared by all four sorted-subset donors showed higher generation probabilities than non-shared clonotypes. Across a handful of donors, 4.5% to 6.5% of naive CD4, approximately 3.5% of naive CD8, under 2.5% of memory CD4, and about 0.4% of memory CD8 clonotypes were shared. The small number of donors limited the genetic and exposure-history diversity represented.

This clone was seen more than once but under ten times. Its target antigen remains unknown. The sample holds no much larger clone one base away, and base qualities are not on file. The CDR3 starts with the cysteine, ends with the phenylalanine, and has 12 residues. The kept DNA is CDR3 alone, 36 bases in frame from the first base. From the germline V gene, CDR1 is SGHVS and CDR2 is FQNEAQ. Relative to germline, V is 6 bases shorter and J is 6 bases shorter, with 10 bases between their ends. Using the deep immunoSEQ assay, multiplex PCR amplified TCR CDR3 regions from genomic DNA. Extracted genomic DNA from each cell subset was spread evenly across all wells of several immunoSEQ 96-well plates, with each plate serving as a replicate. For sorted subsets, each replicate PCR was loaded with 150 to 250 ng genomic DNA, equivalent to about 33,000 T cell genomes. The purified libraries were quantified using a Qubit 3.0 fluorometer, sized with a Bioanalyzer 2100, and then quantified again using the KAPA Library Quantification kit. A separate single-read 150-cycle Illumina NextSeq 550 flow cell was used to sequence each immunoSEQ 96-well plate. In the original analysis: Because the immunoSEQ output included only junctional sequences and no quality scores, the filtering could not be the same as the filtering used for full-length reads. To assign V/J genes and CDR3, sequences were annotated against IMGT germline references using PyIR, a Python wrapper for IgBLAST v1.9. Reads were filtered out if the reads had weak V/J assignments (E-value above 1e-6), no CDR3, stop codons, out-of-frame junctions, or ambiguous translated residues. V3J clonotypes were defined by identical inferred V gene, J gene, and CDR3 amino acid sequence. To compute the percentage overlap between repertoires, the number of shared unique clonotypes was divided by the size of the smaller repertoire. RTK rarefaction, the Chao1 estimator, and Recon v2.1 estimates of unobserved clonotypes were used to assess repertoire richness. Generation probabilities for all TCRbeta clonotypes obtained by the gDNA method from a few donors were computed using OLGA. TCRdb took over this immuneACCESS table, retaining in-frame rearrangements with V and J assigned. Such tables are incomplete; in checked studies, under half of the missing clones stem from an unresolved V gene, and the remainder is unexplained. Clonal size and the V and J genes are those of that table, whereas D and trimming came from the DNA. In all, the sample holds some 1,100,000 clones, and 75% to 85% of those were seen once. The top ten constitute about 0.52% of the sample.

The donors were healthy, HIV-negative adults who had no recently reported acute infections or vaccinations. Every donor was a Caucasian adult residing in Nashville, Tennessee, USA. CD4+ T cells were enriched through magnetic negative selection, after which naive cells were positively selected on CD45RA and the remaining negative fraction served as the memory subset. Blood was collected by leukapheresis, and PBMCs were isolated by Ficoll-Histopaque density gradient centrifugation and then cryopreserved in liquid nitrogen vapor phase. Purity and quantity of every magnetically sorted T cell population were checked by analytical flow cytometry. Each sorted fraction had its genomic DNA isolated and then quantified by UV absorbance on a Nanodrop 2000c.

Specimen: memory CD4+ T cells from PBMCs. The intended sense of this specimen's cell subset or site label: CD45RA-negative fraction. The chain employs TRBV7-8 and TRBJ2-3; a confident D gene designation cannot be given. The sequence was collected from a young man in good health. Some clones in this sample may be carry-over from other donors' samples. The CDR3 region has the sequence CASSLLSDTQYF. The base sequence is TGTGCCAGCAGTTTATTATCGGATACGCAGTATTTT.